The 8 T cell receptor beta chains listed next were all sequenced from one sample in a study of cytomegalovirus exposure and HLA in healthy donors. The PCR ran on 60 Vbeta and 13 Jbeta primers. The repertoire was sequenced with immunoSEQ multiplex PCR; TCRdb's copy has only in-frame clones and lacks some. This sample carries 140,000 to 150,000 clones, over 70% of them seen once, and the ten largest clones take 6.5% to 9%. The material sequenced was PBMCs. These receptors all stem from a man under 40 in good health and CMV-seronegative.

As DNA, the CDR3 is TGTGCCAGCAGCCTACTCACCACAGATACGCAGTATTTT. Protein: CASSLLTTDTQYF. This rearrangement joins TRBV11-2 to TRBJ2-3; no definite D call. CDR1 and CDR2 from the germline V gene are SGHAT and FQNNGV. There are 13 residues in the CDR3. Trimming cost V 5 bases and J 2 bases, with 8 bases left between them.

This sequence joins TRBV5-6 and TRBJ2-5, with a tentative D call TRBD1 (5 bases). V lost 5 bases and J 4 bases, leaving 18 bases between the germline ends. Germline-derived CDR1 and CDR2 are SGHDT and YYEEEE. This CDR3 has 15 amino acids. The CDR3 is CASSRYPGWLETQYF. The CDR3 DNA sequence: TGTGCCAGCAGTCGGTACCCAGGGTGGTTAGAGACCCAGTACTTC.

The chain employs TRBV19 and TRBJ1-2, with D possibly being TRBD1 (5 bases). The CDR3 totals 13 residues. V was trimmed by 7 bases and J by 4 bases, leaving 13 bases between them. Germline assignment: CDR1 LNHDA and CDR2 SQIVND (reference sequence). The CDR3 bases are TGTGCCAGTACTAAGACAGCCGGCTATGGCTACACCTTC. It encodes CASTKTAGYGYTF.

This clone was detected only a few times. The genes are TRBV19 and TRBJ1-6; tentatively, D is TRBD1 (5 bases). Germline lookup yields CDR1 LNHDA and CDR2 SQIVND (reference sequence). The CDR3 is 16 residues long. Trimming cost V 3 bases and J 7 bases, with 16 bases left between them. This CDR3 is CASSMSPGGPNSPLHF. CDR3 DNA: TGTGCCAGTAGTATGTCCCCGGGGGGTCCGAATTCACCCCTCCACTTT.

The rearrangement uses TRBV5-1 and TRBJ2-7; TRBD1 aligns across 9 bases. J gave up 0 bases and V 6 bases, and 4 bases lay outside the gene matches. CDR1 and CDR2 from the germline V gene are SGHRS and YFSETQ. This CDR3 contains 14 residues. The CDR3 DNA reads as TGCGCCAGCAAGGGACAGGGAAGCTCCTACGAGCAGTACTTC. Protein: CASKGQGSSYEQYF.

V gene TRBV10-1 combines with J gene TRBJ2-5; 7 nucleotides agree with TRBD2. CDR3 length equals 13 residues. After removal of 6 bases from V and 5 bases from J, the junction contained 6 bases not matched to a gene. The germline CDR1 and CDR2 sequences are WNHNN and SYGVQD (reference sequence). In DNA form, the CDR3 reads TGCGCCAGCAGCGACAGCGGGGCCGAGACCCAGTACTTC. Its protein product is CASSDSGAETQYF.

The chain links TRBV4-1 to TRBJ2-6, with a tentative D call TRBD1 (6 bases). CDR1 is MGHRA and CDR2 is YSYEKL in the germline V gene. V lost 3 bases and J 0 bases, leaving 24 bases between the germline ends. The CDR3 contains 21 residues. CDR3 protein: CASSQETLTGPDLSGANVLTF. CDR3 bases: TGCGCCAGCAGCCAGGAGACCCTGACAGGTCCCGATCTCTCTGGGGCCAACGTCCTGACTTTC.

The rearrangement uses TRBV7-3 and TRBJ2-5; TRBD1 matches at 9 bases. Gene TRBJ2-7 matches the end of the DNA better, so the J call may be wrong. Germline CDR1 SGHTA, CDR2 FQGTGA. This CDR3 has 15 amino acids. For the CDR3, the DNA is TGTGCCAGCAGCTCCGGGACAGGGTACATCTACGAGCAGTACTTC. Translated: CASSSGTGYIYEQYF.